This paragraph covers one T cell receptor beta chain sequence. Its matching antigen is unknown. The V segment lost 5 bases and the J segment 3 bases; nucleotides outside the gene matches: 11. The CDR3 has 16 residues. Germline assignment: CDR1 SGHNT and CDR2 YENEEA. Repertoires were generated with immunoSEQ multiplex PCR, while TCRdb's copy carries only in-frame clones and drops some. This sample yields about 10,000 clones, of which 84% are seen a single time; 15% to 20% belongs to the top ten. Time point of the sample: week 3, after first cycle of checkpoint inhibitor. This sample was taken from a study of blood T cell dynamics during melanoma immunotherapy. General study points: Clones driving repertoire changes may be melanoma-specific or general immune activation.

The receptor's source is a human donor with melanoma. The material sequenced was blood, taken from a patient treated with checkpoint blockade. The chain carries TRBV11-3 and TRBJ2-3, with 7 bases that match TRBD1. The CDR3 here is CASSQAGGIETDTQYF. In DNA, the CDR3 is TGTGCCAGCAGCCAAGCAGGGGGAATAGAAACAGATACGCAGTATTTT.